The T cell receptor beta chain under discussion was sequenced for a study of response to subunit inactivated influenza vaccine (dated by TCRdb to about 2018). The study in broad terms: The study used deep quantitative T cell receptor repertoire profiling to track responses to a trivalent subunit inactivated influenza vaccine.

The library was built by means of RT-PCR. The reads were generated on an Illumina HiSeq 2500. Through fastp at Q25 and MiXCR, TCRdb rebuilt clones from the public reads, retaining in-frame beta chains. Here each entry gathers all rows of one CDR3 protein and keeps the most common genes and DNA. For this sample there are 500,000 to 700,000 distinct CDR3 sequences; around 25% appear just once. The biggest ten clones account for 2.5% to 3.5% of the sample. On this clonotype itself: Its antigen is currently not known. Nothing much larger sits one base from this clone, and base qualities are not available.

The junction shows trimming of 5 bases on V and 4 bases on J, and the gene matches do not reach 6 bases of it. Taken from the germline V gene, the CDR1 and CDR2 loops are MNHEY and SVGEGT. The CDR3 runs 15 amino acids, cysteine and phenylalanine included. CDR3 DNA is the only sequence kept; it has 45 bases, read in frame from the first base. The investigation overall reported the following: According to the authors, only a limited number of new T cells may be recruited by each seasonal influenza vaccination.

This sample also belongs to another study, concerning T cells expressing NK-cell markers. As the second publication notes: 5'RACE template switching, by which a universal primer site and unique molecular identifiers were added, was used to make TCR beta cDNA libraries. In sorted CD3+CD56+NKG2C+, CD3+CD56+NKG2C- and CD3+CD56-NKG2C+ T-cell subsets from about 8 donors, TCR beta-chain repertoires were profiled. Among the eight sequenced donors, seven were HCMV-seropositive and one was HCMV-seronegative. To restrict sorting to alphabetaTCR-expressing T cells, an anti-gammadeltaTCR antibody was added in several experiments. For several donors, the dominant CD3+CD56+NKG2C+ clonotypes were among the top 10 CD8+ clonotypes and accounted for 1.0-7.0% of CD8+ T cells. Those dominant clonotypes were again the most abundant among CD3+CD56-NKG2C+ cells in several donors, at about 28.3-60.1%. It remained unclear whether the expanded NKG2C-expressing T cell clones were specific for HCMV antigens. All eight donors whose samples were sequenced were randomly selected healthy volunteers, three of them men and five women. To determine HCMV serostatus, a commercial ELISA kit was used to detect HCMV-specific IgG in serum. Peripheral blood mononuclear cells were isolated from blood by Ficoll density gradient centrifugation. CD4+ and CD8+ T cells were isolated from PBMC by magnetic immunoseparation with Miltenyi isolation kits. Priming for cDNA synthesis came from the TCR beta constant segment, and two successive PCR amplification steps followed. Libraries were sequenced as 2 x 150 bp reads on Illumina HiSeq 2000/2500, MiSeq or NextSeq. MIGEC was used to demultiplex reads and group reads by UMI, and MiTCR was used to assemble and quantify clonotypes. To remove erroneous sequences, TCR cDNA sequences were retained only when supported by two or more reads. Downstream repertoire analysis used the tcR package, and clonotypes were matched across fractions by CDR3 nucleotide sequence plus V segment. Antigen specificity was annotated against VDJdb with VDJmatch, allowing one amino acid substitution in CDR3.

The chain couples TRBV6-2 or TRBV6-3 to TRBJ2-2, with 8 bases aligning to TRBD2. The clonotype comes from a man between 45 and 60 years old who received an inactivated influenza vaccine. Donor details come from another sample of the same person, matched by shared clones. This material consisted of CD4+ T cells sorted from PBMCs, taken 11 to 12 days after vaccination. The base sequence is TGTGCCAGCAGTGGTTTCGGGGGGGCCACCGGGGAGCTGTTTTTT. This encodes CASSGFGGATGELFF.